The source of this T cell receptor beta chain is a study of T cell responses to AZD1222 COVID-19 vaccine. Study-wide results and caveats: Clonal diversity was possibly underestimated, and white British individuals and females predominated among donors.

V was clipped by 5 bases and J by 4 bases, with 15 bases between them. The CDR3 extends over 14 amino acids. CDR1 and CDR2 from the germline V gene are KGHSH and LQKENI. This clone showed up just a few times. Its target is not known. This table comes from immunoSEQ multiplex PCR, and its TCRdb copy is limited to in-frame clones, with some not included. The data hold about 42,000 clones, with about 91% observed a single time. The material was peripheral blood, obtained 28 days after the second AZD1222 dose. The sequence derives from an adult who received the AZD1222 COVID-19 vaccine. The chain combines TRBV18 with TRBJ2-7, with D hard to call. The CDR3 here is CASSGVVAGYEQYF. The DNA for the CDR3 is TGTGCCAGCTCAGGGGTAGTGGCTGGGTACGAGCAGTACTTC.